This T cell receptor (beta chain) was captured by sequencing in a study of OX40 agonist ivuxolimab in advanced cancers. Concerning the study at large: Ivuxolimab, which targeted the costimulatory receptor OX40 (CD134), was an agonistic, fully human IgG2 monoclonal antibody. Intravenous ivuxolimab was administered to patients every 2 weeks at six dose levels: 0.01, 0.1, 0.3, 1.5, 3 and 10 mg/kg. Of the approximately 50 patients in dose escalation, 19 had hepatocellular carcinoma, about 15 had melanoma, 9 had renal cell carcinoma and 9 had head and neck cancer. A male proportion of 70% to 90% and a mean age of 60 years, ranging from roughly 23 to 85, were recorded for the dose-escalation cohort. Prior anti-PD-1, anti-PD-L1 or anti-CTLA-4 therapy was permitted, and checkpoint inhibitors had been received by less than 45% of dose-escalation patients. Partial responses occurred in three dose-escalation patients, of whom one had hepatocellular carcinoma and two had cutaneous melanoma. The point of sequencing TCRbeta in the periphery was to test whether ivuxolimab changed TCR sequence diversity and drove clonal T-cell expansion. The paper covers the monotherapy dose-escalation part of the phase I ivuxolimab trial, which included N of about 50 patients.

Points the paper makes about the study in general: Clonal expansion of both CD4+ and CD8+ blood T cells was observed from baseline to week 6 at doses 0.1 to 3.0 mg/kg. Antigen specificity was not determined for the clonally expanded peripheral T cells. Low levels of normalized T-cell clonal expansion were also shown by some nonresponding patients. In the 0.1-3.0 mg/kg groups, partial responders were among the patients with the lowest normalized peripheral clonal expansion, particularly in CD8+ T cells. On average, CD8+ T cells showed more expanded clones than CD4+ T cells after ivuxolimab.

Genomic DNA was isolated from the sorted cells so that the TCRbeta CDR3 region could be sequenced. The immunoSEQ Assay was used to sequence the TCRbeta CDR3 regions. Here the immuneACCESS table is served through TCRdb, limited to in-frame sequences with V and J called. Missing clones are a known gap in these copies; in checked studies unresolved V genes cover under half, and the rest lacks a known reason. In this sample the table shows 83,000 or so clones, approximately 84% of which occur a single time. The ten biggest clones cover around 7.3% of the sample. The trial excluded patients who had a history of autoimmune disease or were on systemic immunosuppression. Peripheral blood for TCR sequencing was collected from all dose cohorts at baseline, on cycle 4 day 1, and on cycle 7 day 1. Samples were obtained from an open-label, multicenter, first-in-human phase I dose-escalation trial of ivuxolimab. Adults with locally advanced or metastatic melanoma, renal cell, hepatocellular, or head and neck squamous cell carcinoma were enrolled in the trial. CD4+ and CD8+ T cells were sorted separately from peripheral blood before TCR sequencing.

In regard to this clone: Which antigen it targets is not known. Qualities for individual bases were not recorded, and no much larger clone is one base off.

V is cut by 5 bases and J by 7 bases, and the space between the germline ends is 15 bases. Based on the germline V gene, the CDR1 and CDR2 sequences are SGHVS and FQNEAQ. Taken from cysteine to phenylalanine, the CDR3 has 15 residues. Only the CDR3 DNA is retained, 45 bases long and in frame from the first base. The rearrangement combines TRBV7-8 with TRBJ1-6; TRBD1 could be the D gene, as 5 bases match. This receptor was taken from an adult with an advanced solid tumor such as melanoma, head and neck, liver or kidney cancer. The sample consisted of CD4+ or CD8+ T cells sorted from blood, taken in a trial of the OX40 agonist ivuxolimab. The CDR3 region reads CASSLSGATNSPLHF. The sequenced DNA is TGTGCCAGCAGCCTCTCCGGGGCCACAAATTCACCCCTCCACTTT.